This TCR beta chain was documented in a study of blood T cell repertoires in COVID-19. Overall study context: In each case, the material was cDNA or gDNA derived from T cells, B-cell-depleted T cells, or PBMCs.

Trimming took 2 bases from V and 3 from J, leaving 21 bases between them. The germline gives CDR1 KGHDR, CDR2 SFDVKD. The CDR3 covers 18 residues. Per the authors' pipeline: By means of reference gene primer amplification, nucleated cell counts were estimated. TCRdb keeps only in-frame clones here, not all; method: immunoSEQ multiplex PCR. The DNA gave D and trimming, while V, J and clone size come from that table. The sample lists about 140,000 clones, roughly 88% occurring once. The TCR sequence derives from a man in his sixties or seventies with acute or convalescent COVID-19. Source material: peripheral blood. J is TRBJ1-2 and V is TRBV24-1; maybe TRBD1 (5 bases). The chain's CDR3 is CATSDWPWGRRRDYGYTF. In nucleotides, the CDR3 is TGTGCCACCAGTGATTGGCCGTGGGGGAGGCGTCGAGACTATGGCTACACCTTC.